This is a list of T cell receptor beta chains from one sample in a study of blood T cells in healthy people across ages. TCRdb processed the 5' RACE reads anew with MiXCR; each CDR3 protein has one entry. Among about 570,000 distinct CDR3 sequences listed, about 29% were seen once. These data were likewise used in another study, on T cells of mothers and their children.

Sequenced material: blood. The source of these receptors is a boy between 2 and 10 years old in good health. Both conserved end residues are part of each CDR3. The D gene is left open where the match is weak. Size tells how often a clone was seen (once, few, many) or the class of an expanded clone, and some rows leave it out.

CDR3 DNA | CDR3 protein | V gene | D gene | clone size | J gene
TGTGCCATCAGTGGGGGGGGAACGGTGAATGAGCAGTTCTTC | CAISGGGTVNEQFF | TRBV10-3 | TRBD2 | NA | TRBJ2-1
TGTGCCAGTAGTATAGGTGGGGTCGACACCGGGGAGCTGTTTTTT | CASSIGGVDTGELFF | TRBV19 | NA | NA | TRBJ2-2
TGCGCCAGCAGCCCTGACACGATCTACGAGCAGTACTTC | CASSPDTIYEQYF | TRBV5-1 | NA | NA | TRBJ2-7
TGTGCCAGCAGCCCCCCTCACTCAGGGGGGTTTAATGAGCAGTTCTTC | CASSPPHSGGFNEQFF | TRBV7-6 | NA | NA | TRBJ2-1
TGTGCCAGCAGCTTACTGGCGGCGGGAGGAAGCGGGGAGCTGTTTTTT | CASSLLAAGGSGELFF | TRBV7-9 | TRBD2 | NA | TRBJ2-2
TGTGCTAGTGGTTTTGCGACAGAGTATGGCTACACCTTC | CASGFATEYGYTF | TRBV12-5 | NA | NA | TRBJ1-2
TGTGCCAGCAGTGCAGACCCGGGACCCCCAAACTTC | CASSADPGPPNF | TRBV25-1 | NA | few | TRBJ2-7
TGCAGTGCTAGAGATGGGGCTAGCGGGAGGGGAGAGACCCAGTACTTC | CSARDGASGRGETQYF | TRBV20-1 | TRBD2 | NA | TRBJ2-5
TGTGCCAGCAGCCCCCCCGGGGGGCCTGGAAACACCATATATTTT | CASSPPGGPGNTIYF | TRBV3-1 | NA | NA | TRBJ1-3
TGTGCCAGCAGTTTGCTAGGGAGAGGGTACCAAGAGACCCAGTACTTC | CASSLLGRGYQETQYF | TRBV28 | NA | few | TRBJ2-5
TGTGCCACGATGCGGTCCTCGGACATTCAGTACTTC | CATMRSSDIQYF | TRBV28 | NA | NA | TRBJ2-4
TGTGCCAGCAGCTATCCCAGGGTGTGGGGCTACACCTTC | CASSYPRVWGYTF | TRBV7-9 | NA | NA | TRBJ1-2
TGTGCCAGCAGTTCGGGACAGGCGCTATACGAGCAGTACTTC | CASSSGQALYEQYF | TRBV27 | TRBD1 | NA | TRBJ2-7
TGCAGCGTTCCGAGGCAGGGGGCCCACGAGCAGTACTTC | CSVPRQGAHEQYF | TRBV29-1 | TRBD1 | few | TRBJ2-7
TGTGCCTGGAGTAGAGCGGGGGGGAATGAGCAGTTCTTC | CAWSRAGGNEQFF | TRBV30 | TRBD2 | NA | TRBJ2-1
TGTGCCAGCAGTGAAGGAGGCCTGATCTGGAACTATGGCTACACCTTC | CASSEGGLIWNYGYTF | TRBV6-1 | NA | NA | TRBJ1-2
TGCAGTGCCATCGACAGGGCGGGGAAAGAGACCCAGTACTTC | CSAIDRAGKETQYF | TRBV20-1 | NA | few | TRBJ2-5
TGTGCCAGCAGCCCCCAAGCGGGCCAAGAGACCCAGTACTTC | CASSPQAGQETQYF | TRBV9 | NA | many | TRBJ2-5
TGTGCCTGGAGTACCCCGACAGCGACTAATGAAAAACTGTTTTTT | CAWSTPTATNEKLFF | TRBV30 | NA | NA | TRBJ1-4
TGTGCCAGCAGCCTCGGACTAGTCCAAGAGACCCAGTACTTC | CASSLGLVQETQYF | TRBV7-2 | TRBD2 | few | TRBJ2-5
TGTGCCAGCAGCCCCCAGGTCCCCTCGAGGGAGCAGTACTTC | CASSPQVPSREQYF | TRBV14 | NA | few | TRBJ2-7
TGTGCCAGCAGCCAAGTGTACGGGGGGGGCGACAATGAGCAGTTCTTC | CASSQVYGGGDNEQFF | TRBV3-1 | TRBD2 | few | TRBJ2-1
TGCGCCAGCAGCCCGGGACTAGCGGGGACCTACGAGCAGTACTTC | CASSPGLAGTYEQYF | TRBV4-3 | TRBD2 | many | TRBJ2-7
TGCGCCAGCAGCTTATCGGGCATCTATGGCTACACCTTC | CASSLSGIYGYTF | TRBV5-1 | NA | few | TRBJ1-2
TGTGCCAGCAGCTTAGCGCCCCGGTACGAAGGCTACACCTTC | CASSLAPRYEGYTF | TRBV7-2 | NA | NA | TRBJ1-2
TGTGCCAGCAGCGGGTGGGATGAGCAGTTCTTC | CASSGWDEQFF | TRBV13 | NA | NA | TRBJ2-1
TGTGCCAGCAGTCACGGAGGGGGGACCGCCTACGAGCAGTACTTC | CASSHGGGTAYEQYF | TRBV12-3/TRBV12-4 | NA | few | TRBJ2-7
TGCAGCGTGGGGGACAGTTTCTCTGGGGCCAACGTCCTGACTTTC | CSVGDSFSGANVLTF | TRBV29-1 | TRBD1 | few | TRBJ2-6
TGTGCCAGCAGCCACGGAGCGGTGAAATTTGGGTACGAGCAGTACTTC | CASSHGAVKFGYEQYF | TRBV7-2 | NA | NA | TRBJ2-7
TGTGCCAGCAGCTCCCCACTGGCGGTATTCTCTGGGGCCAACGTCCTGACTTTC | CASSSPLAVFSGANVLTF | TRBV7-2 | NA | NA | TRBJ2-6
TGTGCCATCCCCCTGGCGGGATCCTTTGAGGATGGCTACACCTTC | CAIPLAGSFEDGYTF | TRBV6-2/TRBV6-3 | NA | NA | TRBJ1-2
TGTGCCAGCAGCGGTAACCCGGACAGGGCGGTTCAGTACTTC | CASSGNPDRAVQYF | TRBV9 | TRBD1 | NA | TRBJ2-4
TGCGCCAGCAGCTTGGGGAATGGCAATCAGCCCCAGCATTTT | CASSLGNGNQPQHF | TRBV5-1 | NA | NA | TRBJ1-5
TGCGCCAGCAGCTCGCGGGCGGGAGAGGGCAATGAGCAGTTCTTC | CASSSRAGEGNEQFF | TRBV5-1 | TRBD2 | NA | TRBJ2-1
TGCAGCGTGGAGGGAGGGGTCGGGGAGCTGTTTTTT | CSVEGGVGELFF | TRBV29-1 | TRBD2 | few | TRBJ2-2
TGTGCCTGGGGACACCAGGGAAAAACGGACACTGAAGCTTTCTTT | CAWGHQGKTDTEAFF | TRBV30 | NA | few | TRBJ1-1
TGCAGTGCAATTGCACAGGGGGACCACGGGGAGCTGTTTTTT | CSAIAQGDHGELFF | TRBV20-1 | TRBD1 | many | TRBJ2-2
TGCAGTGCGACACCCCGGAGTTGGATGACAGATACGCAGTATTTT | CSATPRSWMTDTQYF | TRBV20-1 | NA | NA | TRBJ2-3
TGCAGTGCTAGAGTGGCGGGAGCAGGGGAGACCCAGTACTTC | CSARVAGAGETQYF | TRBV20-1 | TRBD2 | NA | TRBJ2-5
TGTGCCAGCAGCCTAAGTAGAGGACTAGTTAATGAGCAGTTCTTC | CASSLSRGLVNEQFF | TRBV7-6 | TRBD2 | NA | TRBJ2-1
TGTGCCAGCAACCGCATGAACTATGGCTACACCTTC | CASNRMNYGYTF | TRBV2 | NA | few | TRBJ1-2
TGTGCCAGCAGCTTCGCCCCCGGGAGGTCCTACGAGCAGTACTTC | CASSFAPGRSYEQYF | TRBV7-8 | TRBD2 | few | TRBJ2-7
TGCGCCAGCAGCCCCCTCGCCCGGGGCGACGAGCAGTACTTC | CASSPLARGDEQYF | TRBV5-1 | NA | NA | TRBJ2-7
TGTGCCAGCAGCCCGACCGGGACAGGGGGCTCTGGCTACACCTTC | CASSPTGTGGSGYTF | TRBV12-3/TRBV12-4 | TRBD1 | few | TRBJ1-2
TGTGCCAGCAGTACCCTCACAGATACGCAGTATTTT | CASSTLTDTQYF | TRBV12-3/TRBV12-4 | NA | few | TRBJ2-3
TGCGCCAGCAGCTTTGGTAGGGGGATTCACATTCAGTACTTC | CASSFGRGIHIQYF | TRBV5-1 | NA | NA | TRBJ2-4
TGCGCCAGCAGCCAACTGGGGGGAACTAATGAAAAACTGTTTTTT | CASSQLGGTNEKLFF | TRBV4-1 | NA | NA | TRBJ1-4
TGTGCCAGCAGTTACTCGAGAAACAGCTATGGCTACACCTTC | CASSYSRNSYGYTF | TRBV6-2/TRBV6-3 | NA | few | TRBJ1-2
TGCGCCAGCAGCTCACAGGGAAGAGGCGAAAAACTGTTTTTT | CASSSQGRGEKLFF | TRBV5-1 | NA | many | TRBJ1-4
TGTGCCAGCACGGGGCGGGGTGCCGGCAATGAGCAGTTCTTC | CASTGRGAGNEQFF | TRBV9 | NA | few | TRBJ2-1
TGTGCCAGCAGTTTAGGGGGCGGGGGAGGGACGCAGTATTTT | CASSLGGGGGTQYF | TRBV27 | NA | few | TRBJ2-3
TGCGCCAGCAGTCATGACGGGACAGGGGGCGCTGAGCAGTTCTTC | CASSHDGTGGAEQFF | TRBV23-1 | TRBD1 | NA | TRBJ2-1
TGTGCCAGCACCCCTCTGGGCGTTGGGGAGACCCAGTACTTC | CASTPLGVGETQYF | TRBV12-3/TRBV12-4 | NA | NA | TRBJ2-5
TGTGCCAGCAGTTTAGGGACTAGCGGGGGGACCGGTACGCAGTATTTT | CASSLGTSGGTGTQYF | TRBV27 | TRBD2 | NA | TRBJ2-3